Shown below are 10 T cell receptor beta chains from a single sample sequenced in a study of cytomegalovirus exposure and HLA in healthy donors. PCR primers comprised 60 Vbeta and 13 Jbeta primers. Here immunoSEQ multiplex PCR was the method, and the copy in TCRdb shows in-frame clones only, minus some. The sample spans about 58,000 clones; the ten largest clones claim less than 2.5%. The sequenced material came from PBMCs. These receptors came from a woman aged 18 to 35 in good health and CMV-seronegative.

The chain carries TRBV5-1 and TRBJ2-1, with 8 bases identical to TRBD1. CDR1 is SGHRS, CDR2 YFSETQ, per germline. Trimming cost V 5 bases and J 2 bases; bases outside gene matches: 9. The CDR3 totals 16 residues. CDR3 bases: TGCGCCAGCAGGGACCAGGGGGCCTCCGCCTACAATGAGCAGTTCTTC. Protein sequence: CASRDQGASAYNEQFF.

This chain connects TRBV10-1 to TRBJ2-1; no clear D. The V end lost 3 bases, the J end lost 5 bases, and 11 bases lay between the germline ends. CDR3 length equals 14 residues. Germline CDR1 is WNHNN and CDR2 is SYGVQD (reference sequence). CDR3 bases: TGCGCCAGCAGTGAAGGTATAGCTGACAATGAGCAGTTCTTC. As protein: CASSEGIADNEQFF.

The chain has TRBV5-1 and TRBJ2-1; 16 bases line up with TRBD2. V lost 4 bases to trimming and J lost 5 bases; unmatched junction nucleotides: 9. Germline-derived CDR1 and CDR2 are SGHRS and YFSETQ. The CDR3 runs to 18 residues. The CDR3 DNA follows: TGCGCCAGCAGCGCGGGACTAGCGGGGGGGCCATCCGACAATGAGCAGTTCTTC. As protein: CASSAGLAGGPSDNEQFF.

This chain links TRBV7-9 with TRBJ1-2; unclear D gene. There are 14 residues in the CDR3. Per the germline V gene, CDR1 is SEHNR and CDR2 is FQNEAQ (reference sequence). Between the trimmed V and J ends, which lost 4 bases and 1 base, there was a span of 10 bases. The CDR3 region is CASSSGDHNYGYTF. The CDR3 DNA is TGTGCCAGCAGCTCGGGAGATCATAACTATGGCTACACCTTC.

The chain carries TRBV5-1 and TRBJ2-3, with TRBD2 matching over 8 bases. After removal of 4 bases from V and 4 bases from J, the junction contained 11 bases not matched to a gene. Germline CDR1 is SGHRS and CDR2 is YFSETQ. This CDR3 has 16 residues. The CDR3 region has the DNA TGCGCCAGCAGCCCTAGTGGGCGGGGGGCCGCAGATACGCAGTATTTT. Protein sequence: CASSPSGRGAADTQYF.

Here the CDR3 DNA reads TGTGCCAGTACTAGCGGACGGGGGTACTCTGGCTACACCTTC. Translated, it gives CASTSGRGYSGYTF. This chain connects TRBV7-2 to TRBJ1-2; possibly TRBD1 for D (5 bases). CDR3 size: 14 residues. Germline CDR1 and CDR2: SGHTA and FQGNSA. Trimming took off 9 bases at V and 7 bases at J, with 21 bases between the two ends. The full variable domain, its missing parts supplied by reference TRBV7-2 and TRBJ1-2, is GAGVSQSPSNKVTEKGKDVELRCDPISGHTALYWYRQSLGQGLEFLIYFQGNSAPDKSGLPSDRFSAERTGGSVSTLTIQRTQQEDSAVYLCASTSGRGYSGYTFGSGTRLTVV.

The chain recombines TRBV19 with TRBJ2-1, with D possibly matching TRBD2 (5 bases). Germline V CDR1 and CDR2: LNHDA, SQIVND (reference sequence). The length of the CDR3 is 14 residues. The V and J ends lost 6 bases and 0 bases respectively, with 9 bases between them. This CDR3 reads CASSLSVSYNEQFF. The CDR3 bases are TGTGCCAGTAGCCTTAGCGTCTCCTACAATGAGCAGTTCTTC.

The V gene is TRBV19, the J gene TRBJ1-4; TRBD1 is a possible D gene (5 bases). Deletions cut 5 bases from V and 4 bases from J, with 17 bases between. The CDR3 extends over 16 amino acids. The germline CDR1 and CDR2 sequences are LNHDA and SQIVND (reference sequence). CDR3 sequence reads: CASSRTAAGNNEKLFF. The CDR3 DNA is TGTGCCAGTAGTCGAACTGCGGCAGGGAATAATGAAAAACTGTTTTTT.

The V and J genes are TRBV4-1 and TRBJ1-1; D may be TRBD1 (5 bases). Germline-derived CDR1 and CDR2 are MGHRA and YSYEKL. This CDR3 is built from 15 residues. V lost 0 bases and J 5 bases, leaving 13 bases between the germline ends. CDR3 sequence (DNA): TGCGCCAGCAGCCAAGATCTAAGCAGGGTGACTGAAGCTTTCTTT. As protein: CASSQDLSRVTEAFF.

The V call is TRBV5-4, the J call TRBJ1-2; D gene uncertain. Trimming removed 4 bases from V and 8 bases from J, with 15 bases in between. The CDR3 consists of 13 residues. Germline assignment: CDR1 SGHNT and CDR2 YYREEE (reference sequence). This CDR3 reads CASSRTPSEGYTF. The CDR3 DNA sequence: TGTGCCAGCAGCCGGACCCCTAGCGAGGGCTACACCTTC. Drawing the rest from reference TRBV5-4 and TRBJ1-2, the complete variable domain is ETGVTQSPTHLIKTRGQQVTLRCSSQSGHNTVSWYQQALGQGPQFIFQYYREEENGRGNFPPRFSGLQFPNYSSELNVNALELDDSALYLCASSRTPSEGYTFGSGTRLTVV.